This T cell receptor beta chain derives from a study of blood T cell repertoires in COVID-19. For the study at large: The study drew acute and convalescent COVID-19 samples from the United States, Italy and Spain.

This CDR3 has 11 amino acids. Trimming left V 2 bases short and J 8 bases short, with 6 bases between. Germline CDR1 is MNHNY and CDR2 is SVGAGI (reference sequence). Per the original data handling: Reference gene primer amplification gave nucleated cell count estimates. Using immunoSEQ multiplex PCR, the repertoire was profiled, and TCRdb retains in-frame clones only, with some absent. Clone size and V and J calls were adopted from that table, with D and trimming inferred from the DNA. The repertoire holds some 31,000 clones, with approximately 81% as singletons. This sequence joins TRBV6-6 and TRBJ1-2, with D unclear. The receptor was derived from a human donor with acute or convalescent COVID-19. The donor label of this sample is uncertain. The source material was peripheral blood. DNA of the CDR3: TGTGCCAGCAGTTACAGACAAGGCTACACCTTC. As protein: CASSYRQGYTF.